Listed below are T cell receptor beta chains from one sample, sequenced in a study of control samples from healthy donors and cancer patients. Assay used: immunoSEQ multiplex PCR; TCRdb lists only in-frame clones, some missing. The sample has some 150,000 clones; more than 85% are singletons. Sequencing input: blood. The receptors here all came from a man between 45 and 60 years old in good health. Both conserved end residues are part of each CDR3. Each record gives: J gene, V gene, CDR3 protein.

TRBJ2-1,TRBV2,CASSDQGAPMNEQFF
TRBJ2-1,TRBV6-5,CASSGTSGSNEQFF
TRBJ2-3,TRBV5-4,CASQGILTDTQYF
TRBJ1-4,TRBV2,CASIEKTGFNEKLFF
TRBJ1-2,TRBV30,CAWKGEGWYGYTF
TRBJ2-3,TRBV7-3,CASSGGGLASDTQYF
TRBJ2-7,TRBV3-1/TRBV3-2,CASSPSLGTSGYEQYF
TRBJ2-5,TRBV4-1,CASSQEARSETQYF
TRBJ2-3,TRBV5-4,CASSLSTDTQYF
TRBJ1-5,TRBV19,CASMGQYSNQPQHF
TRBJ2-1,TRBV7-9,CASSPAFSGGVYNEQFF
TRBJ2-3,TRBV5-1,CASSLSLGGTDTQYF
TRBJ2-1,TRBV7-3,CASAVRLSSYNEQFF
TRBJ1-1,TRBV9,CASTLGHLNTEAFF
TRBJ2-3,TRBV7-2,CASTPPPGRDTQYF
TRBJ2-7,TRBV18,CASSPRGLPGHEQYF
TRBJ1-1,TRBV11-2,CASSFQGSGTEAFF
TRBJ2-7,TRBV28,CASNNRYEQYF
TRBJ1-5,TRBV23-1,CASGTWQKNQPQHF
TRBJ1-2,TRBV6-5,CASTRDGNYGYTF
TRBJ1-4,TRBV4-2,CASSPGTVNEKLFF
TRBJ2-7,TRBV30,CAPCLRDYEQYF
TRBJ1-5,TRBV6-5,CASTQHRVNQPQHF
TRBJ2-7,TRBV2,CASSRLADSYEQYF
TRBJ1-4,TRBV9,CASSVATGLSNEKLFF
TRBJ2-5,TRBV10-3,CAISDSAGKGETQYF
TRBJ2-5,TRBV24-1,CATSETRTGIETQYF
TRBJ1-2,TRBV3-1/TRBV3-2,CASSLSGGTGGYTF
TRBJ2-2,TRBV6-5,CASSLRTGVDTGELFF
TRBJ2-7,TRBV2,CASRQLGEQYF
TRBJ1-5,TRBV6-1,CASSERSNQPQHF